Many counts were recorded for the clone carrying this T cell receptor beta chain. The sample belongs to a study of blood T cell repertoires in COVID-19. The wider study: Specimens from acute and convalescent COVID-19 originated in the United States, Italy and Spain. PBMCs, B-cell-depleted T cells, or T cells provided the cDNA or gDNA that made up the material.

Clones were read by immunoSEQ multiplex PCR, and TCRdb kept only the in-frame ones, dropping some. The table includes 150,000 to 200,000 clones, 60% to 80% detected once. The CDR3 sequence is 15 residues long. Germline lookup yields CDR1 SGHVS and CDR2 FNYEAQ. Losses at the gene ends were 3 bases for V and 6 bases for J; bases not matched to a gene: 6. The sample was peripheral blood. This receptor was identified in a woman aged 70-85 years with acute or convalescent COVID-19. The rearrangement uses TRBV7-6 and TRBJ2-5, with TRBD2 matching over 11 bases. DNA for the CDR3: TGTGCCAGCAGCTTGACTAGCGGGGACCTGAAGACCCAGTACTTC. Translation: CASSLTSGDLKTQYF.